One and the same sample provided the 10 T cell receptor beta chains below, sequenced in a study of blood T cell repertoires in COVID-19. Generated by immunoSEQ multiplex PCR, the TCRdb table keeps only in-frame clones and is missing some. The data show roughly 340,000 clones, 80% to 90% seen once. Sequenced input: peripheral blood. Receptor source: a woman between 45 and 60 years old with COVID-19, enrolled during active disease.

The chain has TRBV18 and TRBJ2-7; the match to TRBD1 covers 9 bases. Looked up from germline, CDR1 is KGHSH and CDR2 is LQKENI. V lost 5 bases to trimming and J lost 6 bases; unmatched junction nucleotides: 11. The CDR3 extends over 15 amino acids. CDR3 residues: CASSSSTGGGSEQYF. CDR3 in DNA: TGTGCCAGCTCATCCTCGACAGGGGGGGGGAGCGAGCAGTACTTC. Filled out from reference TRBV18 and TRBJ2-7, the complete variable domain reads NAGVMQNPRHLVRRRGQEARLRCSPMKGHSHVYWYRQLPEEGLKFMVYLQKENIIDESGMPKERFSAEFPKEGPSILRIQQVVRGDSAAYFCASSSSTGGGSEQYFGPGTRLTVT.

In regard to this clone: The sample holds other DNA sequences that translate to the same CDR3. This sequence joins TRBV3-1 (or the pseudogene TRBV3-2) and TRBJ1-2; D might be TRBD1 (6 bases). The CDR3 extends over 14 amino acids. CDR1 and CDR2 from the germline V gene are LGHDT and YNNKEL (reference sequence). V lost 1 base, J lost 2 bases, and 8 bases lay in between. The CDR3 loop reads CASSQGTVNYGYTF. The CDR3 DNA sequence: TGTGCCAGCAGCCAAGGGACAGTGAACTATGGCTACACCTTC.

The chain couples TRBV7-9 to TRBJ2-2, with no clear D. Germline-derived CDR1 and CDR2 are SEHNR and FQNEAQ (reference sequence). Trimming pared 5 bases from V and 5 bases from J, leaving 12 bases between. The CDR3 covers 14 residues. CDR3 coding DNA: TGTGCCAGCAGCATATCCACATGGACCGGGGAGCTGTTTTTT. It codes for CASSISTWTGELFF.

The V call is TRBV2, the J call TRBJ2-1; the match to TRBD2 covers 11 bases. From germline, CDR1 is SNHLY and CDR2 FYNNEI. The CDR3 sequence is 16 residues long. Trimming removed 7 bases from V and 0 bases from J; junction bases left unmatched: 5. The CDR3 sequence is CASKRTSGLSYNEQFF. The CDR3 DNA reads as TGTGCCAGCAAGAGGACTAGCGGGCTCTCCTACAATGAGCAGTTCTTC.

J is TRBJ1-1 and V is TRBV5-1; TRBD1 matches 8 bases. V shed 3 bases, J shed 6 bases, and the junction held 7 bases outside the gene matches. In germline, CDR1 is SGHRS, CDR2 YFSETQ. The CDR3 runs 14 residues. The CDR3 region has the DNA TGCGCCAGCAGCTACGACAGGGGTAGGGCTGAAGCTTTCTTT. Translating it yields CASSYDRGRAEAFF.

The chain uses TRBV30 and TRBJ2-7, with 7 bases identical to TRBD1. Germline assignment: CDR1 GTSNPN and CDR2 SVGIG (reference sequence). The CDR3 contains 13 residues. With V trimmed by 5 bases and J by 2 bases, 6 bases remained unmatched. CDR3 nucleotides: TGTGCCTGGGAACAGGGGAACACCTACGAGCAGTACTTC. Translated, it gives CAWEQGNTYEQYF. Full variable domain (outside the CDR3, taken from reference TRBV30 and TRBJ2-7): SQTIHQWPATLVQPVGSPLSLECTVEGTSNPNLYWYRQAAGRGLQLLFYSVGIGQISSEVPQNLSASRPQDRQFILSSKKLLLSDSGFYLCAWEQGNTYEQYFGPGTRLTVT.

The chain has TRBV9 and TRBJ1-3; D is unclear. V shed 7 bases and J shed 1 base, with 15 bases lying between them. Germline lookup yields CDR1 SGDLS and CDR2 YYNGEE. CDR3 length: 15 residues. The CDR3: CASSQGGDSGNTIYF. In DNA, the CDR3 is TGTGCCAGCTCACAAGGCGGAGATTCTGGAAACACCATATATTTT.

The V call is TRBV27, the J call TRBJ1-5; the match to TRBD1 covers 11 bases. After removal of 5 bases from V and 6 bases from J, the junction contained 9 bases not matched to a gene. The CDR3 totals 16 residues. The germline gives CDR1 MNHEY, CDR2 SMNVEV (reference sequence). In DNA form, the CDR3 reads TGTGCCAGCAGTCCCCGGGACAGGGGGTTATCTCAGCCCCAGCATTTT. Amino acids: CASSPRDRGLSQPQHF.

V is TRBV29-1 and J is TRBJ2-1, with 10 bases that match TRBD2. V lost 5 bases, J lost 1 base, and 5 bases stayed unmatched. The germline V gene encodes CDR1 SQVTM and CDR2 ANQGSEA. The CDR3 is made up of 15 amino acids. The CDR3: CSVPSGGISYNEQFF. In nucleotides, the CDR3 is TGCAGCGTTCCTAGCGGGGGAATATCCTACAATGAGCAGTTCTTC.

The J gene is TRBJ2-5, the V gene TRBV11-1; perhaps TRBD1 as D (6 bases). Germline V gene lookup returns CDR1 SGHAT and CDR2 FQDESV (reference sequence). Trimming pared 8 bases from V and 2 bases from J, leaving 12 bases between. The CDR3 is 13 amino acids. The CDR3 protein is CASGQGIQETQYF. The CDR3 DNA sequence: TGTGCCAGCGGCCAGGGGATTCAAGAGACCCAGTACTTC.